This TCR beta chain derives from a study of T cells in Graves' hyperthyroidism and ophthalmopathy. Findings and limits, study-wide: Clonotypes that were expanded in thyroid above 0.001 mostly appeared in blood too.

V lost 2 bases, J lost 6 bases, and 13 bases lay in between. Germline V gene data show CDR1 as PRHDT and CDR2 as FYEKMQ (reference sequence). CDR3 size: 14 residues. From RNA transcripts, TCR beta CDR3 regions were amplified. The HTBI primer set drove a first-round RT-PCR of the TCR CDR3. From the multiplex PCR reads, TCRdb called clonotypes with MiXCR, one entry per CDR3 protein. In the table there are about 540,000 distinct CDR3 sequences, 46% of which are singletons. A word on this clonotype: Its antigen is unknown.

Sequenced sample: peripheral blood or thyroid tissue (not recorded which). V usage is TRBV13 and J usage is TRBJ1-1; D uncertain. This TCR came from a woman younger than 35 with Graves' hyperthyroidism. The CDR3 DNA is TGTGCCAGCAGCTTATTTTTGGCAGGAGCTGAAGCTTTCTTT. The encoded protein is CASSLFLAGAEAFF.